These T cell receptor beta chains were read from a single sample in a study of molecular identifiers for immune sequencing clone quantification. Each CDR3 protein gets one entry after TCRdb re-called the PCR reads with MiXCR. The sample has 85,000 to 100,000 distinct CDR3 sequences; approximately 25% are singletons. The sequencing sample was made of naive CD8+ T cells from blood, with Jurkat cell RNA spiked in. The receptor set was obtained from a human donor in good health. Some libraries in this study had Jurkat cell RNA spiked in. CDR3s include the opening cysteine and the closing phenylalanine or tryptophan. Fields, in order: J gene, V gene, clone size, D gene, CDR3 protein, CDR3 DNA. The D gene is left open where the match is weak. Clone size, where shown, is once, few, many, or a class for clones that have expanded.

TRBJ2-7 | TRBV29-1 | many | NA | CSAQGYEQYF | TGCAGCGCGCAGGGATACGAGCAGTACTTC
TRBJ1-5 | TRBV7-9 | NA | NA | CASSGGETQRQHF | TGTGCGAGCAGCGGAGGGGAGACGCAGCGCCAGCATTTT
TRBJ1-1 | TRBV27 | few | NA | CASSPWTAMNTEAFF | TGTGCCAGCAGTCCTTGGACGGCCATGAACACTGAAGCTTTCTTT
TRBJ2-7 | TRBV11-2 | once | TRBD1 | CASSEAGTGGYEQNF | TGTGCCAGCAGCGAAGCGGGGACAGGGGGATACGAGCAGAACTTC
TRBJ2-7 | TRBV27 | NA | NA | CASTGQADEQYF | TGTGCCAGCACGGGACAAGCGGACGAGCAGTACTTC
TRBJ1-1 | TRBV4-3 | many | TRBD1 | CASSAQGAHTEAFF | TGCGCCAGCAGCGCTCAGGGGGCGCACACTGAAGCTTTCTTT
TRBJ1-1 | TRBV28 | many | NA | CASSFRGGKGEAFF | TGTGCCAGCAGTTTTAGGGGGGGGAAGGGCGAAGCTTTCTTT
TRBJ2-1 | TRBV27 | many | TRBD1 | CASSFLPGQGFSNEQFF | TGTGCCAGCAGTTTCCTCCCGGGACAGGGCTTTTCGAATGAGCAGTTCTTC
TRBJ2-7 | TRBV4-1 | NA | TRBD1 | CASSQEGDRGYEQYF | TGCGCCAGCAGCCAAGAAGGGGACAGGGGCTACGAGCAGTACTTC
TRBJ2-7 | TRBV12-3/TRBV12-4 | few | NA | CASSSLTGTSEQYF | TGTGCCAGCAGCTCACTGACTGGGACCTCCGAGCAGTACTTC
TRBJ1-4 | TRBV27 | many | TRBD1 | CASRPQGSREKLFF | TGTGCCAGCAGGCCACAGGGGAGCAGGGAAAAACTGTTTTTT
TRBJ2-7 | TRBV28 | few | NA | CASSFRGMSSYEQYF | TGTGCCAGCAGTTTTCGGGGTATGAGCTCCTACGAGCAGTACTTC
TRBJ1-1 | TRBV4-3 | many | NA | CASSQAPWSTEAFF | TGCGCCAGCAGCCAAGCACCGTGGAGCACTGAAGCTTTCTTT
TRBJ2-7 | TRBV20-1 | many | TRBD2 | CSVPGLAGYEQYF | TGCAGTGTTCCGGGACTAGCAGGTTACGAGCAGTACTTC
TRBJ2-1 | TRBV28 | NA | TRBD2 | CASRLTSGSNNEQFF | TGTGCCAGCAGACTCACTAGCGGGAGCAACAATGAGCAGTTCTTC
TRBJ1-5 | TRBV6-5 | few | TRBD1 | CASSPGGGNQPQHF | TGTGCCAGCAGCCCAGGGGGTGGCAATCAGCCCCAGCATTTT
TRBJ1-2 | TRBV29-1 | many | NA | CSVVGGANYGYTF | TGCAGCGTTGTTGGAGGGGCTAACTATGGCTACACCTTC
TRBJ2-1 | TRBV6-2/TRBV6-3 | NA | NA | CASRTGSPVYNEQFF | TGTGCCAGCAGAACCGGGTCCCCCGTCTACAATGAGCAGTTCTTC
TRBJ2-2 | TRBV27 | many | NA | CASPFSRVVSSTGELFF | TGTGCCAGCCCATTCAGCCGGGTGGTCTCGAGCACCGGGGAGCTGTTTTTT
TRBJ1-5 | TRBV19 | many | TRBD1 | CASTLQGAYQPQHF | TGTGCCAGTACCCTACAGGGGGCCTATCAGCCCCAGCATTTT
TRBJ1-5 | TRBV6-2/TRBV6-3 | many | NA | CASSYTLSNQPQHF | TGTGCCAGCAGTTACACCCTAAGCAATCAGCCCCAGCATTTT
TRBJ2-1 | TRBV4-3 | NA | TRBD1 | CASSQGVTGGNEQFF | TGCGCCAGCAGCCAAGGTGTGACAGGGGGCAATGAGCAGTTCTTC
TRBJ2-3 | TRBV6-2/TRBV6-3 | many | TRBD2 | CASSYTQLAGGLTDTQYF | TGTGCCAGCAGTTACACTCAACTAGCGGGGGGCCTCACAGATACGCAGTATTTT
TRBJ2-3 | TRBV7-9 | many | NA | CASTNNPLVDTQYF | TGTGCCAGCACCAACAACCCGCTGGTAGATACGCAGTATTTT
TRBJ2-2 | TRBV7-6 | few | NA | CASGSPEGRLTRYTGELFF | TGTGCCAGCGGCTCCCCAGAGGGACGATTGACGCGATACACCGGGGAGCTGTTTTTT
TRBJ2-1 | TRBV28 | NA | TRBD1 | CAIGQGLLGEQFF | TGTGCCATAGGACAGGGACTGTTAGGTGAGCAGTTCTTC
TRBJ2-7 | TRBV27 | NA | NA | CASSLLGPPGAEQYF | TGTGCCAGCAGTTTATTGGGTCCCCCGGGGGCCGAGCAGTACTTC
TRBJ2-2 | TRBV28 | many | NA | CASGSAGELFF | TGTGCCAGCGGTTCGGCCGGGGAGCTGTTTTTT
TRBJ2-1 | TRBV7-9 | NA | TRBD2 | CASSLPGTKYNEQFF | TGTGCCAGCAGCTTACCCGGGACTAAGTACAATGAGCAGTTCTTC
TRBJ2-3 | TRBV7-9 | many | TRBD2 | CASSPAGSGIGDTQYF | TGTGCCAGCAGCCCTGCCGGTAGCGGGATCGGAGATACGCAGTATTTT
TRBJ2-2 | TRBV19 | few | NA | CASGVGTGELFF | TGTGCCAGTGGAGTGGGGACCGGGGAGCTGTTTTTT
TRBJ1-1 | TRBV27 | NA | NA | CASSSTGGATTEAFF | TGTGCCAGCAGTTCCACCGGGGGGGCGACCACTGAAGCTTTCTTT
TRBJ1-4 | TRBV19 | NA | NA | CASRGFTTNEKLPF | TGTGCCAGTAGAGGATTTACAACTAATGAAAAACTGCCTTTT
TRBJ2-1 | TRBV4-1 | NA | TRBD1 | CASSQPWPGQRFNEQFF | TGCGCCAGCAGCCAGCCCTGGCCGGGACAGCGGTTCAATGAGCAGTTCTTC
TRBJ2-1 | TRBV9 | NA | TRBD2 | CASSVASVLAGYNEQFF | TGTGCCAGCAGCGTAGCGAGTGTGCTAGCGGGATACAATGAGCAGTTCTTC
TRBJ1-5 | TRBV27 | many | TRBD1 | CASSGTGGHQPQHF | TGTGCCAGCAGCGGGACAGGGGGGCATCAGCCCCAGCATTTT
TRBJ2-7 | TRBV25-1 | many | NA | CASSVRRFDSYEQYF | TGTGCCAGCAGTGTTAGGCGGTTTGATTCCTACGAGCAGTACTTC
TRBJ2-1 | TRBV28 | many | TRBD1 | CASSSGQGRAYNEQFF | TGTGCCAGCAGTTCAGGACAGGGCAGGGCCTACAATGAGCAGTTCTTC
TRBJ1-1 | TRBV6-1 | many | NA | CASSPIDRYGTEAFF | TGTGCCAGCAGTCCGATCGACAGGTACGGCACTGAAGCTTTCTTT
TRBJ2-1 | TRBV5-1 | few | NA | CASSPLTQGYSEQFF | TGCGCCAGCAGCCCGCTCACGCAGGGGTACAGTGAGCAGTTCTTC